The clone carrying this TCR beta chain was observed a few times. Its specificity is unknown. A sample-barcoded 5' primer and a J-beta primer mix were used in a second PCR of about 6 to 12 cycles. TCRdb re-derived calls from the 5' RACE reads in MiXCR, one entry per CDR3 protein. The sample consists of some 1.5 million distinct CDR3 sequences, about 30% of them appearing once. Germline V gene lookup returns CDR1 LNHNV and CDR2 YYDKDF (reference sequence). CDR3 size: 14 residues. V lost 7 bases, J lost 8 bases, and 7 bases stayed unmatched. This sample is part of a study of blood T cells in healthy people across ages. Notes on the study in general: Across the age range, TCR beta diversity per million T cells fell in a roughly linear way.

This TCR came from a woman in her twenties or thirties in good health. The genes are TRBV15 and TRBJ2-1, with 11 bases that match TRBD2. Sequenced: blood. The DNA for the CDR3 is TGTGCCACCAAGTCTAGCGGGAGGTTGGATGAGCAGTTCTTC. Protein: CATKSSGRLDEQFF.